The clone carrying this T cell receptor beta chain showed up just a few times. Its antigen is currently unknown. Using RNA template, CDR3s of TCR alpha and beta were amplified with iRepertoire arm-PCR. One-step reverse transcription and amplification started from approximately 100-400 ng of tissue mRNA or PBMC total RNA. TCRdb re-called the multiplex PCR reads with MiXCR, one entry per CDR3 protein. The sample holds around 350,000 distinct CDR3 sequences; 41% are singletons and the top ten take 12%. This record comes from a study of glioma-infiltrating T cells. Whole-study context: Before surgery, glioma patients received dexamethasone for at most six days.

This CDR3 has 13 residues. Germline-derived CDR1 and CDR2 are DFQATT and SNEGSKA (reference sequence). Trimming removed 0 bases at V and 6 bases at J, with 11 bases between. General observations from the study: Only very few CDR3 sequences appeared in both tissue and blood.

The sample taken for sequencing was glioma tissue, nonneoplastic brain tissue, or PBMCs (not recorded which). The TCR originated in a human donor with low-grade glioma or glioblastoma, undergoing nonglioma brain surgery, or in good health (not recorded which). The chain has TRBV20-1 and TRBJ1-2; tentative D call: TRBD1 (5 bases). The CDR3 sequence is CSAREGVQDGYTF. Here the CDR3 DNA reads TGCAGTGCTAGAGAGGGGGTACAAGATGGCTACACCTTC.